Below are 27 T cell receptor beta chains sequenced from a single sample in a study of blood T cell repertoires in COVID-19. The table came from immunoSEQ multiplex PCR; TCRdb's copy has only in-frame clones and leaves some out. The repertoire includes tens of thousands of clones, about 90% of them detected once, and roughly 3% sits in the top ten. The sequenced sample was peripheral blood. The receptors derive from a human donor in a cohort sampled during active COVID-19.

The chain links TRBV27 to TRBJ2-1; D is perhaps TRBD2 (7 bases). The V gene's germline CDR1 is MNHEY and CDR2 SMNVEV (reference sequence). This CDR3 region has 16 residues. Trimming cost V 6 bases and J 0 bases, with 15 bases left between them. CDR3 nucleotide sequence: TGTGCCAGCAGAAGGGGGGGAGGGAGCTCCTACAATGAGCAGTTCTTC. Translated: CASRRGGGSSYNEQFF.

J is TRBJ2-3 and V is TRBV6-6, with D possibly TRBD2 on 6 matching bases. V was shortened by 2 bases and J by 0 bases, with 12 bases between the two germline ends. The CDR3 totals 16 residues. In germline, CDR1 is MNHNY, CDR2 SVGAGI (reference sequence). The CDR3 DNA reads as TGTGCCAGCAGTTACCGGGGGACCACTAGCACAGATACGCAGTATTTT. Encoded protein: CASSYRGTTSTDTQYF.

This chain links TRBV10-3 with TRBJ2-3; 9 bases are a match to TRBD1. The germline CDR1 and CDR2 sequences are ENHRY and SYGVKD. The CDR3 totals 14 residues. The V gene end was trimmed by 3 bases and the J gene end by 4 bases; junction bases not matched to a gene: 2. Here the CDR3 reads CAISEQGAPDTQYF. CDR3 in DNA: TGTGCCATCAGTGAACAGGGGGCTCCAGATACGCAGTATTTT.

This chain links TRBV19 with TRBJ2-1; TRBD2 matches 7 bases. The CDR3 spans 16 residues. With 5 bases clipped from V and 1 base from J, the junction kept 8 bases outside the gene matches. Germline V gene lookup returns CDR1 LNHDA and CDR2 SQIVND (reference sequence). The CDR3 sequence is CASSVTPGGSYNEQFF. The CDR3 DNA follows: TGTGCCAGTAGTGTAACCCCGGGGGGATCCTACAATGAGCAGTTCTTC.

The rearrangement joins TRBV30 to TRBJ1-6; the match to TRBD1 covers 9 bases. V lost 3 bases to trimming and J lost 7 bases; unmatched junction nucleotides: 10. Per germline, CDR1 GTSNPN and CDR2 SVGIG (reference sequence). This CDR3 region has 16 residues. This chain's CDR3 is CAWSVWAGTGNSPLHF. DNA for the CDR3: TGTGCCTGGAGCGTATGGGCCGGGACAGGGAATTCACCCCTCCACTTT. Combining the CDR3 with reference TRBV30 and TRBJ1-6 gives the whole variable domain SQTIHQWPATLVQPVGSPLSLECTVEGTSNPNLYWYRQAAGRGLQLLFYSVGIGQISSEVPQNLSASRPQDRQFILSSKKLLLSDSGFYLCAWSVWAGTGNSPLHFGNGTRLTVT.

This chain uses TRBV5-1 with TRBJ2-1; 7 bases line up with TRBD1. The CDR3 runs 16 residues. J gave up 6 bases and V 7 bases, and 16 bases lay outside the gene matches. Germline loops: CDR1 SGHRS, CDR2 YFSETQ. CDR3 residues: CASYWGLQGPLNEQFF. The CDR3, as DNA: TGCGCCAGCTATTGGGGTTTACAGGGGCCTCTCAATGAGCAGTTCTTC.

The chain employs TRBV18 and TRBJ2-1; 8 nucleotides align to TRBD1. The CDR3 has 16 amino acids. CDR1 KGHSH and CDR2 LQKENI come from the germline V gene. V gave up 5 bases and J gave up 0 bases; unmatched junction bases: 6. The CDR3 sequence is CASSKGQDVSYNEQFF. CDR3 nucleotide sequence: TGTGCCAGCTCAAAGGGACAGGACGTCTCCTACAATGAGCAGTTCTTC.

The gene calls are TRBV6-5 and TRBJ1-1; TRBD1 aligns across 10 bases. In germline, CDR1 is MNHEY, CDR2 SVGAGI. V was clipped by 7 bases and J by 2 bases; unmatched bases: 4. The length of the CDR3 is 14 residues. CDR3 sequence: CASTRQGANTEAFF. CDR3 in DNA: TGTGCCAGCACCCGACAGGGGGCAAACACTGAAGCTTTCTTT.

The V call is TRBV29-1, the J call TRBJ2-5; D might be TRBD1 (5 bases). V shed 5 bases and J shed 1 base, with 14 bases lying between them. From germline, CDR1 is SQVTM and CDR2 ANQGSEA. The CDR3 has 14 residues. The CDR3 reads CSVLTDRAQETQYF. The DNA for the CDR3 is TGCAGCGTTCTGACAGACAGAGCCCAAGAGACCCAGTACTTC.

V usage is TRBV7-6 and J usage is TRBJ1-4; the match to TRBD1 covers 7 bases. Germline CDR1 and CDR2: SGHVS and FNYEAQ. This CDR3 is built from 14 residues. Trimming took 4 bases from V and 11 from J; bases not matched to a gene: 10. The CDR3 nucleotides are TGTGCCAGCAGCTCCCGGGACAGCACGGAGAAACTGTTTTTT. Residues: CASSSRDSTEKLFF.

V gene TRBV5-1 combines with J gene TRBJ2-1; 7 bases are shared with TRBD2. There are 13 residues in the CDR3. CDR1 and CDR2 (germline): SGHRS, YFSETQ. Trimming at V came to 2 bases and at J to 7 bases, leaving 3 bases not matched to a gene. CDR3 sequence (DNA): TGCGCCAGCAGCTTACATAGCGGGAATGAGCAGTTCTTC. Its protein product is CASSLHSGNEQFF. The variable domain in full, completed from reference TRBV5-1 and TRBJ2-1, reads KAGVTQTPRYLIKTRGQQVTLSCSPISGHRSVSWYQQTPGQGLQFLFEYFSETQRNKGNFPGRFSGRQFSNSRSEMNVSTLELGDSALYLCASSLHSGNEQFFGPGTRLTVL.

This clone was detected only a few times. The genes are TRBV7-3 and TRBJ1-2; 11 bases are a match to TRBD1. CDR1 SGHTA and CDR2 FQGTGA come from the germline V gene. CDR3 length equals 15 residues. J gave up 8 bases and V 5 bases, and 10 bases lay outside the gene matches. In DNA form, the CDR3 reads TGTGCCAGCAGCCCCACCGGGACAGGGGGACGAGGCTACACCTTC. Protein: CASSPTGTGGRGYTF.

The CDR3 reads CASSLEEGSYNEQFF. DNA of the CDR3: TGCGCCAGCAGCTTGGAGGAGGGTAGCTACAATGAGCAGTTCTTC. This chain uses TRBV5-1 with TRBJ2-1; D is perhaps TRBD2 (6 bases). Germline V gene data show CDR1 as SGHRS and CDR2 as YFSETQ. The ends were cut back, 0 bases at V and 3 bases at J, with 10 bases in the middle. CDR3 length: 15 amino acids.

CDR3 amino acids: CSARDRDEQYF. The CDR3, as DNA: TGCAGTGCACGAGACAGGGACGAGCAGTACTTC. The gene calls are TRBV20-1 and TRBJ2-7, with 7 bases fitting TRBD1. Trimming removed 6 bases from V and 5 bases from J; junction bases left unmatched: 4. In germline, CDR1 is DFQATT, CDR2 SNEGSKA (reference sequence). This CDR3 has 11 amino acids.

The table lists this clone with a count of one. The chain employs TRBV27 and TRBJ1-5; 12 bases align to TRBD1. Germline CDR1 MNHEY, CDR2 SMNVEV (reference sequence). CDR3 length: 16 amino acids. After removal of 0 bases from V and 9 bases from J, the junction contained 6 bases not matched to a gene. The CDR3 spells CASSLSLGTGGLPQHF. The CDR3 DNA is TGTGCCAGCAGTTTATCGCTTGGGACAGGGGGCCTGCCCCAGCATTTT.

The sample holds one count of this clone. This chain links TRBV4-1 with TRBJ1-1, with D perhaps matching TRBD1 (6 bases). Germline loops: CDR1 MGHRA, CDR2 YSYEKL. Trimming cost V 3 bases and J 2 bases, with 25 bases left between them. The CDR3 sequence is 19 residues long. The DNA for the CDR3 is TGCGCCAGCAGCCAGCTCTTACAGGGATCCACTGGGGCTAACACTGAAGCTTTCTTT. Its protein is CASSQLLQGSTGANTEAFF.

The rearrangement uses TRBV6-5 and TRBJ2-7; the D is unclear. Germline values: CDR1 MNHEY, CDR2 SVGAGI. Trimming took 4 bases from V and 2 from J, leaving 15 bases between them. The CDR3 is 15 residues long. The CDR3 sequence: CASSSAAVTPYEQYF. The CDR3 bases are TGTGCCAGCAGTTCCGCGGCGGTTACTCCCTACGAGCAGTACTTC.

J is TRBJ2-5 and V is TRBV7-9, with D possibly TRBD1 on 6 matching bases. In germline, CDR1 is SEHNR, CDR2 FQNEAQ (reference sequence). The CDR3 extends over 15 amino acids. V gave up 7 bases and J gave up 5 bases, with 20 bases separating them. The CDR3 protein is CASTPRAGARETQYF. CDR3 DNA: TGTGCCAGCACCCCGAGGGCAGGGGCGCGGGAGACCCAGTACTTC.

The chain uses TRBV19 and TRBJ2-3, with 8 positions matching TRBD1. The germline V gene has CDR1 LNHDA and CDR2 SQIVND (reference sequence). CDR3 length: 15 amino acids. V lost 3 bases, J lost 4 bases, and 6 bases stayed unmatched. The DNA for the CDR3 is TGTGCCAGTAGTATTTTTGGACAGGGTTCAGATACGCAGTATTTT. Amino acid sequence: CASSIFGQGSDTQYF. Drawing the rest from reference TRBV19 and TRBJ2-3, the complete variable domain is DGGITQSPKYLFRKEGQNVTLSCEQNLNHDAMYWYRQDPGQGLRLIYYSQIVNDFQKGDIAEGYSVSREKKESFPLTVTSAQKNPTAFYLCASSIFGQGSDTQYFGPGTRLTVL.

The chain employs TRBV5-1 and TRBJ2-1; D perhaps matches TRBD1 (6 bases). Germline-derived CDR1 and CDR2 are SGHRS and YFSETQ. V lost 6 bases and J lost 5, with 21 bases in between. The CDR3 sequence is 16 residues long. DNA of the CDR3: TGCGCCAGCACCTCCACAACCGGGACACCGAACAATGAGCAGTTCTTC. Translation: CASTSTTGTPNNEQFF.

This chain joins TRBV18 and TRBJ1-5; D is possibly TRBD1 (6 bases). Germline CDR1 is KGHSH and CDR2 is LQKENI. Trimming shortened V by 5 bases and J by 7 bases, and 15 bases separated the two germline ends. This CDR3 spans 14 amino acids. The CDR3 DNA sequence: TGTGCCAGCTCAGCAGAGCAGGGGCGCCAGCCCCAGCATTTT. Translated: CASSAEQGRQPQHF.

V usage is TRBV5-1 and J usage is TRBJ2-5; D is undetermined. V was pared by 4 bases and J by 1 base, with 5 bases between. The CDR3 is made up of 12 amino acids. The germline gives CDR1 SGHRS, CDR2 YFSETQ. For the CDR3, the DNA is TGCGCCAGCAGCCCCGGCCAAGAGACCCAGTACTTC. Its translation is CASSPGQETQYF.

The chain employs TRBV5-5 and TRBJ2-4; D may be TRBD1 (6 bases). The CDR3 is 15 amino acids. The V end lost 1 base, the J end lost 9 bases, and 17 bases lay between the germline ends. Germline CDR1 reads SGHKS; CDR2 reads YYEKEE (reference sequence). The CDR3 loop reads CASSLPPGAPGIQYF. The CDR3 DNA is TGTGCCAGCAGCTTGCCTCCAGGGGCCCCTGGCATTCAGTACTTC.

The V call is TRBV27, the J call TRBJ2-1; 7 positions agree with TRBD1. CDR1 is MNHEY, CDR2 SMNVEV, per germline (reference sequence). V was pared by 5 bases and J by 6 bases, with 7 bases of the junction left unmatched. The CDR3 spans 14 residues. Here the CDR3 reads CASSPTNRGNEQFF. The DNA of the CDR3 is TGTGCCAGCAGTCCGACCAACAGGGGCAATGAGCAGTTCTTC.

This clone was picked up one time. The J gene is TRBJ1-6, the V gene TRBV12-3 or TRBV12-4; no firm D call. The germline V and J ends were trimmed by 1 base and 11 bases, with 9 bases remaining between them. This CDR3 contains 13 residues. The CDR3 region has the DNA TGTGCCAGCAGTTTAGATCTTATAGCACCCCTCCACTTT. Translating gives CASSLDLIAPLHF.

This sequence joins TRBV11-1 and TRBJ2-1, with 10 bases fitting TRBD2. The CDR3 sequence is 14 residues long. V shed 6 bases, J shed 6 bases, and the junction held 5 bases outside the gene matches. Germline V CDR1 and CDR2: SGHAT, FQDESV (reference sequence). CDR3 residues: CASRSIAGGNEQFF. The CDR3 nucleotides read TGTGCCAGCAGATCCATAGCGGGAGGCAATGAGCAGTTCTTC.

This clone was counted only a few times. V is TRBV27 and J is TRBJ2-7, with 11 bases lining up with TRBD2. The CDR3 extends over 15 amino acids. In germline, CDR1 is MNHEY, CDR2 SMNVEV (reference sequence). The V gene end was trimmed by 5 bases and the J gene end by 5 bases; junction bases not matched to a gene: 8. The CDR3 spells CASSDPSGRSHEQYF. The DNA for the CDR3 is TGTGCCAGCAGTGACCCTAGCGGGAGGTCCCACGAGCAGTACTTC.